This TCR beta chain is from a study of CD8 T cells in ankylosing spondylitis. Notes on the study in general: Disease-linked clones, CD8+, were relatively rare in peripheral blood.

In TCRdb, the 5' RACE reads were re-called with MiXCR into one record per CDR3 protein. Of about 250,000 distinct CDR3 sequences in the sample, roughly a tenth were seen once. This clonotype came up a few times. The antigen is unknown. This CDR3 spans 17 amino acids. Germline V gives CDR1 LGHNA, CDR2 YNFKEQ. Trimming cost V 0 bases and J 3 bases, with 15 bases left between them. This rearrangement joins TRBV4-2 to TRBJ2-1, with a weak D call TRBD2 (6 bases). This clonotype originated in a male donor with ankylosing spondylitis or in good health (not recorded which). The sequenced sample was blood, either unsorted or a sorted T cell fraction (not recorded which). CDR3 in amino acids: CASSQEWGLPLYNEQFF. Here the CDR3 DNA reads TGTGCCAGCAGCCAAGAATGGGGACTCCCCCTCTACAATGAGCAGTTCTTC.